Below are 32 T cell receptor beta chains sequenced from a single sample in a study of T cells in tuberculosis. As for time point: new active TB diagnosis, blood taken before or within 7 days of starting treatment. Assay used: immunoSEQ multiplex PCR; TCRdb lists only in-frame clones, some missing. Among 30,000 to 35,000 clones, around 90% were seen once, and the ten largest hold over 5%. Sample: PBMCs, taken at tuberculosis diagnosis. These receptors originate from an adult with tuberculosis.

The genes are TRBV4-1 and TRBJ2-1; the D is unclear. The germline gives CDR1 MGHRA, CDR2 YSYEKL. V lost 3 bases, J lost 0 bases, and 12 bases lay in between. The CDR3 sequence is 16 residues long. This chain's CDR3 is CASSHLDIVSYNEQFF. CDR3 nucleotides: TGCGCCAGCAGCCACCTAGATATAGTCTCCTACAATGAGCAGTTCTTC.

CDR3 bases: TGCAGCGTTGAGCGGGAGGGCCTGGAGACCCAGTACTTC. Translation gives CSVEREGLETQYF. This chain uses TRBV29-1 with TRBJ2-5, with 9 bases matching TRBD2. The germline CDR1 and CDR2 sequences are SQVTM and ANQGSEA. The CDR3 has 13 amino acids. Trimming at V came to 3 bases and at J to 5 bases, leaving 4 bases not matched to a gene.

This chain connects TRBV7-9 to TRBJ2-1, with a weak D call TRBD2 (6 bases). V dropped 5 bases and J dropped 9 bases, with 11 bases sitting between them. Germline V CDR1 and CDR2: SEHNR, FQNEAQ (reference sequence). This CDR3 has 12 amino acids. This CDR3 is CASSREAGEQFF. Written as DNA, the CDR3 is TGTGCCAGCAGCCGGGAAGCGGGTGAGCAGTTCTTC.

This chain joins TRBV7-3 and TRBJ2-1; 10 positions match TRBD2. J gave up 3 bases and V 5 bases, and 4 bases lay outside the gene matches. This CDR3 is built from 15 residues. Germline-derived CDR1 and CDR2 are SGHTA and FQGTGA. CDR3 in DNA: TGTGCCAGCAGCCAGGGACTAGCGCACTACAATGAGCAGTTCTTC. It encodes CASSQGLAHYNEQFF.

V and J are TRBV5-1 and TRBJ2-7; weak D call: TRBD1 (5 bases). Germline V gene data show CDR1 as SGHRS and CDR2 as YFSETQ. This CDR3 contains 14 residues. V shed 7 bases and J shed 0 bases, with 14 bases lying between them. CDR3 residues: CASRVGALSYEQYF. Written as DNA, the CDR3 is TGCGCCAGCCGCGTAGGGGCCCTCTCCTACGAGCAGTACTTC.

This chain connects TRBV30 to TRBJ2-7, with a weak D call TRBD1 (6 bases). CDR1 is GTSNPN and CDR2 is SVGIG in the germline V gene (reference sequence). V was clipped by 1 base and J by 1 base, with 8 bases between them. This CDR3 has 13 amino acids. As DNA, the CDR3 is TGTGCCTGGAGTGCAGGGGCTTCCTACGAGCAGTACTTC. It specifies CAWSAGASYEQYF.

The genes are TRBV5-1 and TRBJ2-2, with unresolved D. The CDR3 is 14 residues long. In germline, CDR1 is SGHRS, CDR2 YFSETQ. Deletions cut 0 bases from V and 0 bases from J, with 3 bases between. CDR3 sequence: CASSLGANTGELFF. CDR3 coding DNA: TGCGCCAGCAGCTTGGGAGCGAACACCGGGGAGCTGTTTTTT. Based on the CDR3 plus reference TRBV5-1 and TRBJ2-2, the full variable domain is KAGVTQTPRYLIKTRGQQVTLSCSPISGHRSVSWYQQTPGQGLQFLFEYFSETQRNKGNFPGRFSGRQFSNSRSEMNVSTLELGDSALYLCASSLGANTGELFFGEGSRLTVL.

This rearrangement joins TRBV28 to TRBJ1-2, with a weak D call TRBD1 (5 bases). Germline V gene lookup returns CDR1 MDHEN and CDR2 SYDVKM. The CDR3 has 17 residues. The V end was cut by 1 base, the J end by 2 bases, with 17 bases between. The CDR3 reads CASSLYPPGVRNYGYTF. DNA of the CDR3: TGTGCCAGCAGTTTATATCCCCCGGGGGTCAGAAACTATGGCTACACCTTC.

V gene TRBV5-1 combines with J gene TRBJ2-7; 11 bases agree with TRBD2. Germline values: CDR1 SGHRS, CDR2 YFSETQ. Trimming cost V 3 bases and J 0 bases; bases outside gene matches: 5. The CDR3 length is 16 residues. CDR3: CASSSTLAGGSYEQYF. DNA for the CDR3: TGCGCCAGCAGCTCGACGCTAGCGGGGGGCTCCTACGAGCAGTACTTC.

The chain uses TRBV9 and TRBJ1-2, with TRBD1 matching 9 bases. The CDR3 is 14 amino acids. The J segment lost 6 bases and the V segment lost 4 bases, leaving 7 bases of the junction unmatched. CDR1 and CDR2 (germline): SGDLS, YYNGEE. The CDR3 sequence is CASSSVQGAHGYTF. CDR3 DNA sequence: TGTGCCAGCAGCTCCGTACAGGGGGCACATGGCTACACCTTC.

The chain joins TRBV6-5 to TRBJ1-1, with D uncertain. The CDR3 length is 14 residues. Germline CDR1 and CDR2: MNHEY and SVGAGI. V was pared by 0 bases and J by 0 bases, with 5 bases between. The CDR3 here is CASSYSALNTEAFF. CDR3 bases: TGTGCCAGCAGTTACTCAGCACTGAACACTGAAGCTTTCTTT.

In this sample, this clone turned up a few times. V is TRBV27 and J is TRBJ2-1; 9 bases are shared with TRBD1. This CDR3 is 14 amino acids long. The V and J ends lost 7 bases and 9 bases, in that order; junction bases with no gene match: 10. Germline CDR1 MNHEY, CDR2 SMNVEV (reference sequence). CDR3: CASKLGQGFGEQFF. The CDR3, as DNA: TGTGCCAGCAAACTAGGACAGGGGTTTGGTGAGCAGTTCTTC.

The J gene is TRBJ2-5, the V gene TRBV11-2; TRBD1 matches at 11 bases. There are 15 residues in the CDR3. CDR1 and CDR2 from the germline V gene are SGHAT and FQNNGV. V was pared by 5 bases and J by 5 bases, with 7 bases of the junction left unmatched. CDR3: CASSPGQGESETQYF. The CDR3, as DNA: TGTGCCAGCAGCCCGGGACAGGGGGAATCCGAGACCCAGTACTTC.

The CDR3 sequence is CAVLGTGPNSGNTIYF. CDR3 sequence (DNA): TGTGCAGTGCTAGGGACAGGGCCAAACTCTGGAAACACCATATATTTT. The gene calls are TRBV7-7 and TRBJ1-3, with 9 bases aligning to TRBD1. This CDR3 is 16 amino acids long. Germline CDR1 is SSHAT and CDR2 is FNYEAQ (reference sequence).

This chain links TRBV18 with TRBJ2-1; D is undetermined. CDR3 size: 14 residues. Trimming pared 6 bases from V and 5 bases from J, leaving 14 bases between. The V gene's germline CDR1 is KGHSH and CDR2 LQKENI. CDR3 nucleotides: TGTGCCAGCTCCTTGGGCGCGCTAAACAATGAGCAGTTCTTC. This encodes CASSLGALNNEQFF.

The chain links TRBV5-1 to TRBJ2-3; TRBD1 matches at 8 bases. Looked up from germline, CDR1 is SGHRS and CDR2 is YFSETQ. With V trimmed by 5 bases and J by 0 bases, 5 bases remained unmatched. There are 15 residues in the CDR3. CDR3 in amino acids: CASRLDRVSTDTQYF. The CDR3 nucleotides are TGCGCCAGCAGACTGGACAGGGTCAGCACAGATACGCAGTATTTT.

The CDR3 nucleotides are TGTGCCAGTAGTATGGGACAGGGAGCTGGAAACACCATATATTTT. As protein: CASSMGQGAGNTIYF. The V call is TRBV19, the J call TRBJ1-3; 9 bases agree with TRBD1. The germline V gene encodes CDR1 LNHDA and CDR2 SQIVND (reference sequence). The CDR3 is made up of 15 amino acids. J lost 2 bases, V lost 3 bases, and 2 bases had no gene match.

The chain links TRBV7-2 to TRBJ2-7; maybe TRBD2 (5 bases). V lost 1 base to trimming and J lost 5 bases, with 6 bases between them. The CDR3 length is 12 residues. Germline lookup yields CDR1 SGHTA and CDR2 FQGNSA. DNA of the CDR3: TGTGCCAGCAGCTTAGTAGCGAACGAGCAGTACTTC. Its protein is CASSLVANEQYF. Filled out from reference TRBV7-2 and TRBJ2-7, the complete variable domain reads GAGVSQSPSNKVTEKGKDVELRCDPISGHTALYWYRQSLGQGLEFLIYFQGNSAPDKSGLPSDRFSAERTGGSVSTLTIQRTQQEDSAVYLCASSLVANEQYFGPGTRLTVT.

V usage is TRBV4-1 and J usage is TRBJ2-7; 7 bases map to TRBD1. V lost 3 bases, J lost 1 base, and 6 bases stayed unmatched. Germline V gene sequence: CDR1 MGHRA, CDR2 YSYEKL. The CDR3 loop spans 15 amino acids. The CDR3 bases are TGCGCCAGCAGCCAGCCGGGACAGAAATCCTACGAGCAGTACTTC. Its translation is CASSQPGQKSYEQYF.

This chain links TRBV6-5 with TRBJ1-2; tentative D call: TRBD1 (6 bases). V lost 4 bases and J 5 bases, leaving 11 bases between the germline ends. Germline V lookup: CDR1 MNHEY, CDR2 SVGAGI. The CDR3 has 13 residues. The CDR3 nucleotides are TGTGCCAGCAGTTTCGACAGGCATTATGGCTACACCTTC. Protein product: CASSFDRHYGYTF.

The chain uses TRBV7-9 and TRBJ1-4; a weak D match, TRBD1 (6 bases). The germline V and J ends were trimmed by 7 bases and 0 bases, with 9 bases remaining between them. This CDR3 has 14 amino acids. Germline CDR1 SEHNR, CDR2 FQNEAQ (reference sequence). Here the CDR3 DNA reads TGTGCCAGCACCTCAGGGGCAACTAATGAAAAACTGTTTTTT. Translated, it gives CASTSGATNEKLFF.

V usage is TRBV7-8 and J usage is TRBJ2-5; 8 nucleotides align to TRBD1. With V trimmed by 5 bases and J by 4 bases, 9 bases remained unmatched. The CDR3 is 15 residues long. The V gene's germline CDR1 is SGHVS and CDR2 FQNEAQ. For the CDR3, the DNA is TGTGCCAGCAGCCCGTGGACAGGGTTAGGAGAGACCCAGTACTTC. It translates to CASSPWTGLGETQYF.

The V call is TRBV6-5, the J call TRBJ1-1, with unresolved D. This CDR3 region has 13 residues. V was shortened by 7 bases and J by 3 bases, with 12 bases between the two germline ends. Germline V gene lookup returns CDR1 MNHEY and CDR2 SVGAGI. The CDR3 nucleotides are TGTGCCAGCATCGGAGTTCGGTACACTGAAGCTTTCTTT. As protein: CASIGVRYTEAFF.

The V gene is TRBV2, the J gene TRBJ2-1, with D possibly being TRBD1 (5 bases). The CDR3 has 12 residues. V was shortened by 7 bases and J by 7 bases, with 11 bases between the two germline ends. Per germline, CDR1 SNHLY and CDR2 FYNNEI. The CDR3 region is CASKAGQNEQFF. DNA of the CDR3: TGTGCCAGCAAGGCAGGGCAAAATGAGCAGTTCTTC.

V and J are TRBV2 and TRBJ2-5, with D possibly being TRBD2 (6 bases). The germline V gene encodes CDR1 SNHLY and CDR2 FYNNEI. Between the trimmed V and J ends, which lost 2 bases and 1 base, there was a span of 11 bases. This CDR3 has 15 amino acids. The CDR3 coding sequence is TGTGCCAGCAGTGAACGCGGGGTGAGCCAAGAGACCCAGTACTTC. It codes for CASSERGVSQETQYF.

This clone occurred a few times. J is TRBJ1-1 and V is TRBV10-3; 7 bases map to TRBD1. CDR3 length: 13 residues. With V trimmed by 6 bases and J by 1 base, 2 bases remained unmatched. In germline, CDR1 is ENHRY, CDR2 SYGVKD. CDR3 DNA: TGTGCCATCAGCAGGGGGAAGAACACTGAAGCTTTCTTT. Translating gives CAISRGKNTEAFF.

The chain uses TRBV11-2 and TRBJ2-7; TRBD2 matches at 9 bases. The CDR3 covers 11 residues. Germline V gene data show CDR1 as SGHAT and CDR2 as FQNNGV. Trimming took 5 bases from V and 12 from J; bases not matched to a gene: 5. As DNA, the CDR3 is TGTGCCAGCAGCATGGGACTAGCCCCGTACTTC. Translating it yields CASSMGLAPYF.

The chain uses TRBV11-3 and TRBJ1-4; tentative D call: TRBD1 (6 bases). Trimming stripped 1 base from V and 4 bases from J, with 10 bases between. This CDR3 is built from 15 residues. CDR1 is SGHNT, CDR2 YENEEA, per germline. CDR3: CASSLVDRSNEKLFF. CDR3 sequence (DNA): TGTGCCAGCAGCTTAGTAGACAGGAGTAATGAAAAACTGTTTTTT. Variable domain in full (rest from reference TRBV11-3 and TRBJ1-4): EAGVVQSPRYKIIEKKQPVAFWCNPISGHNTLYWYLQNLGQGPELLIRYENEEAVDDSQLPKDRFSAERLKGVDSTLKIQPAELGDSAVYLCASSLVDRSNEKLFFGSGTQLSVL.

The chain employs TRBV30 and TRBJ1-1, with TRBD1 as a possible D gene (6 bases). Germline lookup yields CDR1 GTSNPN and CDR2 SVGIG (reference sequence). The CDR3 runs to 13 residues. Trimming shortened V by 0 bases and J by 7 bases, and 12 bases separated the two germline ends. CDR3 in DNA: TGTGCCTGGAGTGTTTACAGGGCCCATGAAGCTTTCTTT. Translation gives CAWSVYRAHEAFF.

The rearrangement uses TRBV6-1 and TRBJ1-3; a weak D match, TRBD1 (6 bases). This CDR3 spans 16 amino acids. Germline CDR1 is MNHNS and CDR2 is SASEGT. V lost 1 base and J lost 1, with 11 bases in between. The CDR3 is CASSEEVGASGNTIYF. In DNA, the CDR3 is TGTGCCAGCAGTGAAGAAGTGGGGGCATCTGGAAACACCATATATTTT.

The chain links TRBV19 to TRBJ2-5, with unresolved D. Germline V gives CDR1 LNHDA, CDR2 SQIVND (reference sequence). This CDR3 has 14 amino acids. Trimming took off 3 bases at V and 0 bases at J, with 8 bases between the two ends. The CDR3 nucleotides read TGTGCCAGTAGTATTACCCGGGACCAAGAGACCCAGTACTTC. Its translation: CASSITRDQETQYF.

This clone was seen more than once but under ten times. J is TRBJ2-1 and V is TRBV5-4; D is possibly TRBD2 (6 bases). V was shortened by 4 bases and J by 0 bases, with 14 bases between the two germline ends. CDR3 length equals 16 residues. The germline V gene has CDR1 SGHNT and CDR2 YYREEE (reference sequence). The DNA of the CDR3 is TGTGCCAGCAGCCTAGGGGCGGGAAGCTCCTACAATGAGCAGTTCTTC. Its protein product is CASSLGAGSSYNEQFF.